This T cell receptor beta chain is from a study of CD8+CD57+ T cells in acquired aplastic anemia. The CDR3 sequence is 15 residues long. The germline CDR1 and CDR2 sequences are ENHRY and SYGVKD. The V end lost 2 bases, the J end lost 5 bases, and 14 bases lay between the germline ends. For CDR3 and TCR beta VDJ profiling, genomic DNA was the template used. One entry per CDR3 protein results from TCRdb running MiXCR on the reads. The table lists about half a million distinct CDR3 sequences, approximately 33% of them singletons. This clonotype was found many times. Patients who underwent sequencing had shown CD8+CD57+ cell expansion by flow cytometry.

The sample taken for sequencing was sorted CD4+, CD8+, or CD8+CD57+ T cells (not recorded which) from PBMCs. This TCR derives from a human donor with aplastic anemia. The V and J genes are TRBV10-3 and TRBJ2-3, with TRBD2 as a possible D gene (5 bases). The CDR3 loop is CAISEVVKLGDTQYF. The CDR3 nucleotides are TGTGCCATCAGTGAGGTGGTCAAACTAGGAGATACGCAGTATTTT.